Listed below are T cell receptor beta chains from one sample, sequenced in a study of T cell clonotyping in hematopoietic cell transplantation. The repertoire was sequenced with immunoSEQ multiplex PCR; TCRdb's copy has only in-frame clones and lacks some. The sample yields about 80,000 clones, almost 97% seen once. This specimen was peripheral blood mononuclear cells, taken before stem cell transplant. The receptors come from a woman between 50 and 59 years old with acute myeloid leukemia. Some clones in this sample may be carry-over from other donors' samples. The CDR3 runs from the conserved cysteine through the conserved F or W. Clone size, where shown, is once, few, many, or a class for clones that have expanded.

clone size: .; V gene: TRBV5-1; CDR3 protein: CASSLASGGDTYEQYF
clone size: .; V gene: TRBV11-2; CDR3 protein: CASSSPTSGTYEQYF
clone size: .; V gene: TRBV29-1; CDR3 protein: CSAGWGSNEKLFF
clone size: .; V gene: TRBV21-1; CDR3 protein: CASSSVGLADKGRGEQYF
clone size: .; V gene: TRBV6-5; CDR3 protein: CASSYPGAANTEAFF
clone size: .; V gene: TRBV7-2; CDR3 protein: CASSPRYNEQFF
clone size: .; V gene: TRBV27; CDR3 protein: CASSLYGGVNSPLHF
clone size: .; V gene: TRBV27; CDR3 protein: CASSPTGELFF
clone size: .; V gene: TRBV5-1; CDR3 protein: CASSQVQGVSYEQYF
clone size: .; V gene: TRBV6-6; CDR3 protein: CASSTTGTATYEQYF
clone size: .; V gene: TRBV6-5; CDR3 protein: CASSYSNYEQYF
clone size: once; V gene: TRBV11-3; CDR3 protein: CASSQAGGRDTEAFF
clone size: .; V gene: TRBV29-1; CDR3 protein: CSVGGWGGETQYF
clone size: once; V gene: TRBV10-2; CDR3 protein: CASSESRGSLLHEQYF
clone size: once; V gene: TRBV10-3; CDR3 protein: CAISDPGKVGPDTQYF
clone size: .; V gene: TRBV4-1; CDR3 protein: CASSPPNSLYEQYF
clone size: .; V gene: TRBV5-1; CDR3 protein: CASSFQGANEKLFF
clone size: .; V gene: TRBV6-1; CDR3 protein: CAAGKAGPSSYEQYF
clone size: .; V gene: TRBV5-1; CDR3 protein: CASSLAAGLAGGNEQFF
clone size: .; V gene: TRBV19; CDR3 protein: CASSPRDRAMADTQYF
clone size: .; V gene: TRBV4-1; CDR3 protein: CASSQDSGDREAFF
clone size: .; V gene: TRBV11-2; CDR3 protein: CASSSGGLRYEQYF
clone size: .; V gene: TRBV19; CDR3 protein: CASSTTGGNQPQHF
clone size: .; V gene: TRBV4-1; CDR3 protein: CASSQESSGRAVTYEQYF
clone size: once; V gene: TRBV25-1; CDR3 protein: CASRRTGTDTQYF
clone size: .; V gene: TRBV14; CDR3 protein: CASSQDRYDTDTQYF
clone size: .; V gene: TRBV2; CDR3 protein: CASRTQGVSNQPQHF
clone size: .; V gene: TRBV19; CDR3 protein: CASRTARAYFGYTF
clone size: .; V gene: TRBV19; CDR3 protein: CASSIDLWGGYTF
clone size: .; V gene: TRBV4-1; CDR3 protein: CASSQGSGGGNQPQHF
clone size: .; V gene: TRBV13; CDR3 protein: CASSPRRPTYEQYF
clone size: .; V gene: TRBV28; CDR3 protein: CASRQTGDYGYTF
clone size: .; V gene: TRBV7-2; CDR3 protein: CASSPRGEKLFF
clone size: .; V gene: TRBV9; CDR3 protein: CASNPGVGNQPQHF
clone size: .; V gene: TRBV2; CDR3 protein: CASSGQGLPMNTEAFF